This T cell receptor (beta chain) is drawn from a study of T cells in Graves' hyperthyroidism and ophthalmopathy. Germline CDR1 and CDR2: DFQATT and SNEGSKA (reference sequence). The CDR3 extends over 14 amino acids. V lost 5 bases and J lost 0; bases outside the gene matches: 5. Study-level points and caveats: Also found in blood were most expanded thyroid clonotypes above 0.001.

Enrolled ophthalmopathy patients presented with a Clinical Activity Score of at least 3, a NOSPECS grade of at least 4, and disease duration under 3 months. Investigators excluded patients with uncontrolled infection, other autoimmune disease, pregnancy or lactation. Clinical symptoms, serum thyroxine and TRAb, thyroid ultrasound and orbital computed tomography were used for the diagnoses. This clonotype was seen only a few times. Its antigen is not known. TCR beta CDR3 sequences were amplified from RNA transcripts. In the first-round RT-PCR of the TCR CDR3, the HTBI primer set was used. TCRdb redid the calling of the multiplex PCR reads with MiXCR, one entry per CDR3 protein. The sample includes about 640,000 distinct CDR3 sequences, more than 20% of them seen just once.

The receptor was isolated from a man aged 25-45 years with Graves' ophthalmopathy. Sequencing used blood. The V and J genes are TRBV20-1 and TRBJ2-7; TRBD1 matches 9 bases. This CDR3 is CSAGQGTSSYEQYF. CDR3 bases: TGCAGTGCTGGACAGGGGACCAGCTCCTACGAGCAGTACTTC.